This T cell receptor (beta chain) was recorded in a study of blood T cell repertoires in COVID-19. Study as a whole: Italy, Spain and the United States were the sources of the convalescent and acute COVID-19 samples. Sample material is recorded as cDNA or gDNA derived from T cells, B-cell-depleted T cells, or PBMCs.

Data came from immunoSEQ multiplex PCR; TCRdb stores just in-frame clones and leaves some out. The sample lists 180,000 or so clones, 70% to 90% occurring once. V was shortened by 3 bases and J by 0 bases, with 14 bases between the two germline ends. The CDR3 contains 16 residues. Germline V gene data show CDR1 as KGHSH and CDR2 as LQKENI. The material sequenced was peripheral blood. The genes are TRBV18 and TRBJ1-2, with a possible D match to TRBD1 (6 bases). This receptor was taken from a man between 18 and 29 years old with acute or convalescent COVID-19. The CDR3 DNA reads TGTGCCAGCTCACCCGGCAGGGGCCCCTCTAACTATGGCTACACCTTC. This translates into CASSPGRGPSNYGYTF.